The 22 T cell receptor beta chains in this list originate from one sample, sequenced in a study of T cell responses to AZD1222 COVID-19 vaccine. TCRdb keeps only in-frame clones here, not all; method: immunoSEQ multiplex PCR. The repertoire consists of tens of thousands of clones, with about nine tenths occurring once and the leading ten covering 2.2%. The source material was peripheral blood, sampled on day 0 of AZD1222 vaccination. Receptors originate from an adult in good health.

The V gene is TRBV6-2 or TRBV6-3, the J gene TRBJ2-3; no clear D gene. From germline, CDR1 is MNHEY and CDR2 SVGEGT. This CDR3 is 16 amino acids long. Trimming cost V 0 bases and J 4 bases, with 14 bases left between them. CDR3 protein: CASSYSIGTLPDTQYF. The CDR3 region has the DNA TGTGCCAGCAGTTACTCGATTGGTACCCTCCCAGATACGCAGTATTTT.

The chain links TRBV9 to TRBJ2-3; TRBD2 matches 9 bases. CDR3 length: 15 residues. In germline, CDR1 is SGDLS, CDR2 YYNGEE. V trimming: 3 bases; J trimming: 1 base; junction bases outside the gene matches: 3. CDR3: CASSAVAGGTDTQYF. CDR3 in DNA: TGTGCCAGCAGCGCCGTAGCGGGGGGCACAGATACGCAGTATTTT.

The chain couples TRBV4-3 to TRBJ2-1; 9 bases align to TRBD1. J gave up 8 bases and V 3 bases, and 8 bases lay outside the gene matches. The V gene's germline CDR1 is LGHNA and CDR2 YSLEER. CDR3 length: 15 amino acids. Written as DNA, the CDR3 is TGCGCCAGCAGCCAGAGGACAGGGGTGGTCCATGAGCAGTTCTTC. It translates to CASSQRTGVVHEQFF.

This sequence joins TRBV3-1 (or the pseudogene TRBV3-2) and TRBJ1-2, with a possible D match to TRBD1 (6 bases). The germline V gene has CDR1 LGHDT and CDR2 YNNKEL (reference sequence). V was trimmed by 4 bases and J by 6 bases, leaving 18 bases between them. This CDR3 spans 15 amino acids. The CDR3 loop is CASSRRRGAVDGYTF. The CDR3 DNA is TGTGCCAGCAGCCGGCGCAGGGGCGCAGTCGATGGCTACACCTTC.

The rearrangement uses TRBV7-8 and TRBJ2-6; no reliable D call. The germline gives CDR1 SGHVS, CDR2 FQNEAQ. The CDR3 has 17 residues. Trimming shortened V by 5 bases and J by 0 bases, and 14 bases separated the two germline ends. In nucleotides, the CDR3 is TGTGCCAGCAGCCCCCCCCGGCAGATCTCTGGGGCCAACGTCCTGACTTTC. This gives the protein CASSPPRQISGANVLTF.

The chain joins TRBV3-1 (or the pseudogene TRBV3-2) to TRBJ1-2; a weak D match, TRBD1 (5 bases). Between the trimmed V and J ends, which lost 3 bases and 0 bases, there was a span of 8 bases. The CDR3 is 14 residues long. Germline loops: CDR1 LGHDT, CDR2 YNNKEL (reference sequence). The CDR3 DNA reads TGTGCCAGCAGCCAGACAGATACTAACTATGGCTACACCTTC. Encoded protein: CASSQTDTNYGYTF.

This chain links TRBV19 with TRBJ1-2, with D possibly matching TRBD1 (5 bases). The CDR3 is 15 residues long. Looked up from germline, CDR1 is LNHDA and CDR2 is SQIVND (reference sequence). V lost 6 bases to trimming and J lost 7 bases, with 21 bases between them. This CDR3 is CASSPGPDDLFGYTF. The CDR3 DNA reads TGTGCCAGTAGCCCGGGGCCGGACGATTTGTTTGGCTACACCTTC.

This clone was counted only a few times. V usage is TRBV2 and J usage is TRBJ1-5, with D hard to call. The CDR3 has 13 residues. Trimming cost V 5 bases and J 5 bases, with 10 bases left between them. Germline CDR1 is SNHLY and CDR2 is FYNNEI. The CDR3 spells CASSSTRDQPQHF. The CDR3, as DNA: TGTGCCAGCAGTTCTACAAGGGATCAGCCCCAGCATTTT.

The genes are TRBV18 and TRBJ2-7; a weak D match, TRBD2 (6 bases). CDR3 length: 13 residues. Trimming took off 2 bases at V and 4 bases at J, with 9 bases between the two ends. Germline loops: CDR1 KGHSH, CDR2 LQKENI. The CDR3 sequence: CASSPGGNYEQYF. Here the CDR3 DNA reads TGTGCCAGCTCACCAGGAGGGAATTACGAGCAGTACTTC.

In this sample, this clone turned up a few times. V gene TRBV29-1 combines with J gene TRBJ1-1, with D unclear. The CDR3 length is 12 residues. CDR1 is SQVTM, CDR2 ANQGSEA, per germline. The V end was cut by 2 bases, the J end by 2 bases, with 6 bases between. The CDR3 nucleotides read TGCAGCGTTGAATTTCTCAACACTGAAGCTTTCTTT. It translates to CSVEFLNTEAFF.

CDR3 coding DNA: TGCGCCAGCAGCCAAGTCGTGGCAGGGAGAAGCTATGGCTACACCTTC. It yields the protein CASSQVVAGRSYGYTF. The genes are TRBV4-3 and TRBJ1-2; the D gene is possibly TRBD1 (5 bases). Between the trimmed V and J ends, which lost 1 base and 4 bases, there was a span of 16 bases. The germline V gene has CDR1 LGHNA and CDR2 YSLEER. The CDR3 runs 16 residues.

The V and J genes are TRBV27 and TRBJ2-1; 9 nucleotides agree with TRBD2. Germline lookup yields CDR1 MNHEY and CDR2 SMNVEV (reference sequence). J lost 4 bases, V lost 0 bases, and 7 bases had no gene match. CDR3 length: 17 amino acids. Here the CDR3 reads CASSLSGMRGGYNEQFF. In DNA form, the CDR3 reads TGTGCCAGCAGTTTATCGGGCATGCGGGGGGGTTACAATGAGCAGTTCTTC.

This rearrangement joins TRBV7-2 to TRBJ1-1; tentatively, D is TRBD1 (5 bases). V was cut by 5 bases and J by 4 bases, with 14 bases left in between. The CDR3 covers 14 residues. In germline, CDR1 is SGHTA, CDR2 FQGNSA. The CDR3 is CASSRQRGTTEAFF. DNA for the CDR3: TGTGCCAGCAGCCGCCAAAGGGGTACCACTGAAGCTTTCTTT.

The rearrangement links TRBV5-4 to TRBJ1-1; D unclear. Trimming pared 1 base from V and 2 bases from J, leaving 9 bases between. The CDR3 consists of 14 residues. The V gene's germline CDR1 is SGHNT and CDR2 YYREEE (reference sequence). CDR3 in amino acids: CASSLTGSNTEAFF. The CDR3 DNA reads as TGTGCCAGCAGCTTGACGGGGAGCAACACTGAAGCTTTCTTT.

This chain uses TRBV6-5 with TRBJ2-7, with D perhaps matching TRBD1 (6 bases). The CDR3 length is 14 residues. The V end lost 6 bases, the J end lost 4 bases, and 16 bases lay between the germline ends. The V gene's germline CDR1 is MNHEY and CDR2 SVGAGI. This CDR3 reads CASSPRTALYEQYF. Written as DNA, the CDR3 is TGTGCCAGCAGCCCACGGACAGCTTTATACGAGCAGTACTTC.

The chain combines TRBV30 with TRBJ1-6, with D perhaps matching TRBD1 (6 bases). Germline CDR1 reads GTSNPN; CDR2 reads SVGIG (reference sequence). Trimming took off 0 bases at V and 0 bases at J, with 9 bases between the two ends. The CDR3 totals 16 residues. As DNA, the CDR3 is TGTGCCTGGAGTGTAGGAGGGGGCTCCTATAATTCACCCCTCCACTTT. Protein: CAWSVGGGSYNSPLHF.

The chain employs TRBV7-6 and TRBJ1-3; 8 bases match TRBD1. In germline, CDR1 is SGHVS, CDR2 FNYEAQ. There are 15 residues in the CDR3. V trimming: 5 bases; J trimming: 4 bases; junction bases outside the gene matches: 7. The CDR3 sequence is CASSPRTGNGNTIYF. In DNA form, the CDR3 reads TGTGCCAGCAGCCCCAGGACAGGGAACGGAAACACCATATATTTT.

The chain joins TRBV6-5 to TRBJ1-2, with D possibly being TRBD1 (6 bases). CDR1 MNHEY and CDR2 SVGAGI come from the germline V gene. The CDR3 length is 14 residues. Trimming shortened V by 5 bases and J by 7 bases, and 17 bases separated the two germline ends. In DNA form, the CDR3 reads TGTGCCAGCAGTCCCGGACAGACTTATTTTGGCTACACCTTC. Protein: CASSPGQTYFGYTF.

This chain uses TRBV7-2 with TRBJ1-1, with a weak D call TRBD1 (5 bases). Germline V lookup: CDR1 SGHTA, CDR2 FQGNSA. Trimming removed 8 bases from V and 1 base from J, with 14 bases in between. The length of the CDR3 is 14 residues. This CDR3 reads CASRRDGANTEAFF. In DNA, the CDR3 is TGTGCCAGCCGACGGGACGGAGCGAACACTGAAGCTTTCTTT.

The V call is TRBV5-4, the J call TRBJ1-4; no clear D. The V and J ends lost 4 bases and 4 bases respectively, with 14 bases between them. The CDR3 runs to 15 residues. The germline V gene encodes CDR1 SGHNT and CDR2 YYREEE (reference sequence). The CDR3 sequence: CASSVGRGLNEKLFF. Written as DNA, the CDR3 is TGTGCCAGCAGCGTTGGGCGAGGCCTTAATGAAAAACTGTTTTTT.

This clone was observed once. The V call is TRBV7-9, the J call TRBJ1-2; 10 nucleotides agree with TRBD1. The V and J ends lost 8 bases and 8 bases, in that order; junction bases with no gene match: 8. CDR1 SEHNR and CDR2 FQNEAQ come from the germline V gene (reference sequence). The CDR3 extends over 13 amino acids. The chain's CDR3 is CASSRGTGEGYTF. The CDR3 DNA reads as TGTGCCAGCTCTCGGGGGACAGGGGAAGGCTACACCTTC.

V gene TRBV5-5 combines with J gene TRBJ1-6, with TRBD1 matching over 9 bases. The germline CDR1 and CDR2 sequences are SGHKS and YYEKEE (reference sequence). CDR3 length equals 16 residues. The ends lost 0 bases at V and 7 bases at J; junction bases unmatched: 5. CDR3: CASSLGTGAGNSPLHF. The DNA for the CDR3 is TGTGCCAGCAGCTTGGGGACAGGGGCGGGGAATTCACCCCTCCACTTT.